This record looks at one TCR beta chain sequence and its context. Its antigen is as yet unknown. This record comes from a study of human T cells and chemical hapten exposure. Study-wide findings and caveats: DPC sensitization left the count of TCRs above 1 in 1000 unchanged.

It was the library that attached unique molecular identifiers to individual cDNA molecules. Via MiXCR, TCRdb re-called the RACE reads, giving one row per CDR3 protein. Of roughly 74,000 distinct CDR3 sequences in the sample, about 32% are singletons; the top ten hold approximately 9.1%. The time point denotes: patch test 1, 2 weeks after DPC sensitization. Treatment denoted: therapeutic diphenylcyclopropenone sensitization with weekly scalp DPC. The origin of this receptor is a man in his forties or fifties with alopecia areata. Some clones in this sample may be carry-over from other donors' samples. This specimen was whole blood, taken in connection with sensitization to the hapten diphenylcyclopropenone (DPC).

The CDR3 DNA sequence: TGTGCCAGCAGCCAACTAGGTCCAATCAATTTCGCTTTCTTT. Its protein product is CASSQLGPINFAFF. The chain is built from TRBV14 and TRBJ1-1, with D unresolved. V lost 2 bases, J lost 11 bases, and 18 bases lay in between. The CDR3 is made up of 14 amino acids. In germline, CDR1 is SGHDN, CDR2 FVKESK.